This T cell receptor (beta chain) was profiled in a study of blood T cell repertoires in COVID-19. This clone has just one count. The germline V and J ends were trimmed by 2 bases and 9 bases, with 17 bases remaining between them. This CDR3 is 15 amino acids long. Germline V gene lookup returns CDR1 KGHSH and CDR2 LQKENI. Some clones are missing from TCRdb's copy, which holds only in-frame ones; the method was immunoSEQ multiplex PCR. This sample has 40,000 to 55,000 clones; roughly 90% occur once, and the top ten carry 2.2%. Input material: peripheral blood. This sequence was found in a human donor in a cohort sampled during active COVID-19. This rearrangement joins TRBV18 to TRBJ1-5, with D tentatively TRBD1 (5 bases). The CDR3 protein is CASSPGGGAEGPQHF. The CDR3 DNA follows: TGTGCCAGCTCACCAGGTGGAGGGGCCGAGGGGCCCCAGCATTTT.